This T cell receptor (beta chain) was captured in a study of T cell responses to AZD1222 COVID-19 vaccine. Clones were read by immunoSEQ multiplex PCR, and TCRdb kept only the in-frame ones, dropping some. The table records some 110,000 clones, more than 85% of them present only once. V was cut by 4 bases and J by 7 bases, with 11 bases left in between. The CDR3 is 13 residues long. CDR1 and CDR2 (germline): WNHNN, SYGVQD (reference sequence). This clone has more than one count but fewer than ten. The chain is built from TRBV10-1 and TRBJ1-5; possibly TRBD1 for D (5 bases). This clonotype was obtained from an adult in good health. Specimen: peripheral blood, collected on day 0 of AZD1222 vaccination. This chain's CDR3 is CASSARDGQPQHF. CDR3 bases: TGCGCCAGCAGTGCACGGGACGGCCAGCCCCAGCATTTT.